This T cell receptor beta chain was obtained from a study of cytomegalovirus exposure and HLA in healthy donors. Healthy people donating bone marrow made up the donors. General study results and limits: Later analysis associated a missense DCLRE1C variant with TCR beta V- and J-gene trimming. The Asian-associated ancestry cluster reportedly had fewer N-insertions than the roughly 670-donor mean in a later analysis.

The CDR3 runs 15 residues. CDR1 is MNHEY and CDR2 is SVGAGI in the germline V gene. The ends lost 4 bases at V and 8 bases at J; junction bases unmatched: 4. This PCR relied on a set of 60 Vbeta primers and 13 Jbeta primers. Repertoires were generated with immunoSEQ multiplex PCR, while TCRdb's copy carries only in-frame clones and drops some. The sample yields roughly 130,000 clones, about 8.5% seen once. For this clone: Its antigen remains unknown.

The chain combines TRBV6-5 with TRBJ1-6; TRBD1 agrees at 11 bases. Source material: PBMCs. The clonotype originates from a man aged 40-55 years in good health and CMV-seronegative. In DNA form, the CDR3 reads TGTGCCAGCAGTTCCTGGACAGGGGGCGATTCACCCCTCCACTTT. Translation gives CASSSWTGGDSPLHF.